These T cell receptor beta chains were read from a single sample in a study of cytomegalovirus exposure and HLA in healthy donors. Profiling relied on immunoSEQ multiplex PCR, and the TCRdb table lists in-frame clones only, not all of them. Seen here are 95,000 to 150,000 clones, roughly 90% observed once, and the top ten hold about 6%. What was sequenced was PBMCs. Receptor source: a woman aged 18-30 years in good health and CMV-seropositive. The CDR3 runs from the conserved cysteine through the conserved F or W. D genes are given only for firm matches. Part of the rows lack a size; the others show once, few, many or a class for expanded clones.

DNA: TGTGCCAGTAGTTTTCGACTAGCAGGATCCTACAATGAGCAGTTCTTC
CDR3: CASSFRLAGSYNEQFF
size: NA
J: TRBJ2-1
length: 16
V: TRBV19
D: TRBD2

DNA: TGCGCCAGCAGCTTGGTTTGGGAGGGCACAGATACGCAGTATTTT
CDR3: CASSLVWEGTDTQYF
size: NA
J: TRBJ2-3
length: 15
V: TRBV5-1
D: NA

DNA: TGCGCCAGCAGCCAAGGAGGTCTAGGACAGTTAGACACTGAAGCTTTCTTT
CDR3: CASSQGGLGQLDTEAFF
size: NA
J: TRBJ1-1
length: 17
V: TRBV4-1
D: NA

DNA: TGTGCCAGCCTGGGGGAGGGTCTAGGAGGAAACACCATATATTTT
CDR3: CASLGEGLGGNTIYF
size: NA
J: TRBJ1-3
length: 15
V: TRBV7-8
D: NA

DNA: TGTGCCAGCAGCGCCGGGACAGGGGGCCAGCCCCAGCATTTT
CDR3: CASSAGTGGQPQHF
size: NA
J: TRBJ1-5
length: 14
V: TRBV9
D: TRBD1

DNA: TGTGCCAGCAGCGTAGACTATGGAAGACCAAGCCAGAATGAGCAGTTCTTC
CDR3: CASSVDYGRPSQNEQFF
size: once
J: TRBJ2-1
length: 17
V: TRBV9
D: NA

DNA: TGTGCCAGCAGTCCCCAGACAGGAGCAATCTATGGCTACACCTTC
CDR3: CASSPQTGAIYGYTF
size: NA
J: TRBJ1-2
length: 15
V: TRBV6-5
D: NA

DNA: TGTGCCAGCTCACCACGGCTGGGCCACTCCTACAATGAGCAGTTCTTC
CDR3: CASSPRLGHSYNEQFF
size: NA
J: TRBJ2-1
length: 16
V: TRBV18
D: NA

DNA: TGCGCCAGCAGCTTCGGACACCCTAGCTCCTACGAGCAGTACTTC
CDR3: CASSFGHPSSYEQYF
size: once
J: TRBJ2-7
length: 15
V: TRBV5-1
D: NA

DNA: TGTGCCAGCAGCCGCTACGGGACAGGGATCGAAGCTTTCTTT
CDR3: CASSRYGTGIEAFF
size: NA
J: TRBJ1-1
length: 14
V: TRBV5-6
D: TRBD1

DNA: TGTGCCTGGAGTGTACTCGACGGGAACTATGGCTACACCTTC
CDR3: CAWSVLDGNYGYTF
size: NA
J: TRBJ1-2
length: 14
V: TRBV30
D: NA

DNA: TGTGCCAGCAGTTCCCCAGGGGCTATGAGCAATCAGCCCCAGCATTTT
CDR3: CASSSPGAMSNQPQHF
size: NA
J: TRBJ1-5
length: 16
V: TRBV28
D: NA

DNA: TGTGCCAGCTCACCAGTAGTCGGGACAGGGGGCGCCGGGGAGCTGTTTTTT
CDR3: CASSPVVGTGGAGELFF
size: NA
J: TRBJ2-2
length: 17
V: TRBV18
D: TRBD1

DNA: TGTGCCAGCAGCGCCGCAGTGAACACTGAAGCTTTCTTT
CDR3: CASSAAVNTEAFF
size: NA
J: TRBJ1-1
length: 13
V: TRBV9
D: NA

DNA: TGCGCCAGCAGCTTGGCGGCTAGCGGAGGGGAGGAGACCCAGTACTTC
CDR3: CASSLAASGGEETQYF
size: NA
J: TRBJ2-5
length: 16
V: TRBV5-1
D: TRBD2

DNA: TGTGCCAGCAGGCCCGGGACAGGGGGGAACACTGAAGCTTTCTTT
CDR3: CASRPGTGGNTEAFF
size: NA
J: TRBJ1-1
length: 15
V: TRBV27
D: TRBD1

DNA: TGTGCCAGCAGCTCGGGACAGGGGGCGTTAGCTGGCTACACCTTC
CDR3: CASSSGQGALAGYTF
size: NA
J: TRBJ1-2
length: 15
V: TRBV7-9
D: TRBD1

DNA: TGCGCCAGCAGCCAAGAACCAGGGGGCTCTCAGCCCCAGCATTTT
CDR3: CASSQEPGGSQPQHF
size: NA
J: TRBJ1-5
length: 15
V: TRBV4-3
D: TRBD1

DNA: TGTGCCAGCAGCTTAGTGCTGGGCGCTGCCTACGAGCAGTACTTC
CDR3: CASSLVLGAAYEQYF
size: NA
J: TRBJ2-7
length: 15
V: TRBV7-9
D: NA

DNA: TGTGCCTGGAGTGTACCAGGCAGGGGCACTGAAGCTTTCTTT
CDR3: CAWSVPGRGTEAFF
size: NA
J: TRBJ1-1
length: 14
V: TRBV30
D: NA

DNA: TGTGCCAGCAGTGGGGTTAGCGGGGGGGGCATTTCCTACAATGAGCAGTTCTTC
CDR3: CASSGVSGGGISYNEQFF
size: NA
J: TRBJ2-1
length: 18
V: TRBV6-1
D: TRBD2

DNA: TGTGCCAGCAGTGTAGGAGGGGTTGCCACAGATACGCAGTATTTT
CDR3: CASSVGGVATDTQYF
size: NA
J: TRBJ2-3
length: 15
V: TRBV27
D: NA